Sequencing of this T cell receptor (beta chain) was carried out in a study of preoperative IRX-2 immunotherapy in early breast cancer. The treatment here: preoperative locoregional IRX-2 cytokine immunotherapy. Preoperative locoregional IRX-2 cytokine immunotherapy was tested in the phase Ib source study. The protocol was immunoSEQ multiplex PCR, while the TCRdb copy is restricted to in-frame clones and leaves out a portion. The sample has about 98,000 clones, roughly 89% seen once; the top ten hold about 2%. The V end lost 5 bases, the J end lost 7 bases, and 11 bases lay between the germline ends. This CDR3 is built from 13 residues.

The chain couples TRBV6-7 to TRBJ1-4; possibly TRBD1 for D (5 bases). TRBV6-7 is known as an ORF, though its function is uncertain. The origin of this receptor is a human donor with breast cancer. The sample was tumor tissue, taken after IRX-2 immunotherapy. The CDR3 DNA follows: TGTGCCAGCAGTGGTTGGGGGGGTGAAAAACTGTTTTTT. Its protein product is CASSGWGGEKLFF.